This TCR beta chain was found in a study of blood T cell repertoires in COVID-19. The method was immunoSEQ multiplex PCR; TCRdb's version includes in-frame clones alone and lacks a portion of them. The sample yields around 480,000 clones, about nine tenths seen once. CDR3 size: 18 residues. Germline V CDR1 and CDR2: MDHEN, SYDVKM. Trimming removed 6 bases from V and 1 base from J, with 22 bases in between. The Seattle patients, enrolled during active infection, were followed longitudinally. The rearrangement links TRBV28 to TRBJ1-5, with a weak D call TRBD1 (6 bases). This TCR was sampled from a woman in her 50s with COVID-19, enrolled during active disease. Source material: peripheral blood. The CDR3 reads CASSDQWGGPGSNQPQHF. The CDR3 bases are TGTGCCAGCAGCGACCAGTGGGGGGGCCCGGGAAGCAATCAGCCCCAGCATTTT.